This is a list of T cell receptor beta chains from one sample in a study of T cells in Graves' hyperthyroidism and ophthalmopathy. TCRdb re-called the multiplex PCR reads with MiXCR, one entry per CDR3 protein. The data hold approximately 260,000 distinct CDR3 sequences, with 13% to 15% observed a single time. The sample was blood. These receptors came from a woman between 45 and 65 years old with Graves' hyperthyroidism that later progressed to Graves' ophthalmopathy. Each CDR3 is given with its conserved first and last residue. The D gene is left open where the match is weak. Expanded clones get a size class; other rows say once, few or many, or leave the size out.

V	J	size	D	CDR3	DNA
TRBV5-1	TRBJ1-5	many	TRBD1	CASSLEGAQPQHF	TGCGCCAGCAGCTTGGAGGGGGCTCAGCCCCAGCATTTT
TRBV18	TRBJ2-6	-	-	CASSPTTGTGANVLTF	TGTGCCAGCTCACCAACCACGGGGACAGGGGCCAACGTCCTGACTTTC
TRBV6-1	TRBJ1-1	many	-	CAIIGNRNTEAFF	TGTGCCATTATCGGGAACAGGAACACTGAAGCTTTCTTT
TRBV6-1	TRBJ2-1	many	-	CASRGENRVNEQFF	TGTGCCAGCAGGGGGGAGAACAGGGTCAATGAGCAGTTCTTC
TRBV7-2	TRBJ1-2	many	-	CASSLEGASNYGYTF	TGTGCCAGCAGCTTAGAAGGAGCTTCTAACTATGGCTACACCTTC
TRBV13	TRBJ2-7	few	-	CASSEGQRLAYEQYF	TGTGCCAGCAGCGAGGGACAGAGACTAGCCTACGAGCAGTACTTC
TRBV5-1	TRBJ1-4	many	-	CASSLDRPNEKLFF	TGCGCCAGCAGCCTCGACAGACCTAATGAAAAACTGTTTTTT
TRBV20-1	TRBJ2-5	few	TRBD2	CSALPLAGAVGTQYF	TGCAGTGCCCTCCCCCTAGCGGGAGCGGTAGGGACCCAGTACTTC
TRBV19	TRBJ2-1	many	-	CASSIPATFNEQFF	TGTGCCAGTAGTATACCCGCGACTTTCAATGAGCAGTTCTTC
TRBV6-4	TRBJ2-1	few	-	CASSDLADGSNEQFF	TGTGCCAGCAGTGACTTGGCGGATGGGTCCAATGAGCAGTTCTTC
TRBV7-3	TRBJ1-1	-	-	CASSLSPAGATEAFF	TGTGCCAGCAGCTTAAGTCCGGCAGGGGCCACTGAAGCTTTCTTT
TRBV27	TRBJ2-7	-	TRBD1	CASSPGQGWSYEQYF	TGTGCCAGCAGTCCAGGACAGGGGTGGTCCTACGAGCAGTACTTC
TRBV10-3	TRBJ2-2	many	TRBD1	CAITPDRGNTGELFF	TGTGCCATCACCCCGGACAGGGGAAACACCGGGGAGCTGTTTTTT
TRBV20-1	TRBJ2-7	many	-	CSARGTGVGEQYF	TGCAGTGCTAGAGGGACGGGGGTGGGCGAGCAGTACTTC
TRBV2	TRBJ1-6	-	-	CASSETVGAPLHF	TGTGCCAGCAGTGAAACAGTTGGGGCACCCCTCCACTTT
TRBV5-1	TRBJ1-1	many	-	CASSLEPARGRKAFF	TGCGCCAGCAGCTTGGAACCGGCCCGAGGGAGGAAAGCTTTCTTT
TRBV4-1	TRBJ2-3	-	TRBD2	CASSHGLAGIRTDTQYF	TGCGCCAGCAGCCACGGACTAGCGGGGATACGCACAGATACGCAGTATTTT
TRBV28	TRBJ2-1	many	-	CASTPTGAIAYNEQFF	TGTGCCAGCACCCCGACGGGGGCCATAGCTTACAATGAGCAGTTCTTC
TRBV28	TRBJ2-6	many	TRBD2	CASSLWPGGAGANVLTF	TGTGCCAGCAGTTTATGGCCCGGGGGGGCTGGGGCCAACGTCCTGACTTTC
TRBV5-5	TRBJ2-1	many	TRBD2	CASSPGLGLADNEQFF	TGTGCCAGCAGCCCGGGGTTGGGACTAGCGGACAATGAGCAGTTCTTC
TRBV5-1	TRBJ1-2	many	TRBD1	CASLPSPGQEYGYTF	TGCGCCAGCCTACCATCACCGGGACAGGAGTATGGCTACACCTTC
TRBV12-3/TRBV12-4	TRBJ1-1	-	-	CASTQGGAHTEAFF	TGTGCCAGCACCCAAGGGGGGGCACACACTGAAGCTTTCTTT
TRBV28	TRBJ2-7	many	TRBD2	CASSSLAGAYEQYF	TGTGCCAGCAGTTCCCTAGCGGGAGCCTACGAGCAGTACTTC
TRBV5-1	TRBJ2-7	many	TRBD1	CASSLGGTGSSIRSYEQYF	TGCGCCAGCAGCTTGGGAGGGACAGGGTCGAGTATCCGGTCCTACGAGCAGTACTTC
TRBV18	TRBJ2-7	many	TRBD1	CASSPQGQGATEQYF	TGTGCCAGCTCACCACAGGGACAGGGGGCCACCGAGCAGTACTTC
TRBV24-1	TRBJ2-2	many	TRBD1	CATSEPGQGHTGELFF	TGTGCCACCAGTGAGCCTGGACAGGGGCACACCGGGGAGCTGTTTTTT
TRBV5-1	TRBJ2-1	many	-	CASSLLRPGQSSYNEQFF	TGCGCCAGCAGCTTGTTACGACCGGGACAAAGCTCCTACAATGAGCAGTTCTTC
TRBV5-6	TRBJ2-7	few	-	CASSLAAGTEQYF	TGTGCCAGCAGCTTGGCTGCGGGGACCGAGCAGTACTTC
TRBV11-2	TRBJ2-2	many	-	CASSSDTGELFF	TGTGCCAGCAGCTCCGATACCGGGGAGCTGTTTTTT
TRBV5-1	TRBJ2-1	-	TRBD2	CASSAAGAGNEQFF	TGCGCCAGCAGCGCAGCGGGAGCGGGGAATGAGCAGTTCTTC
TRBV5-1	TRBJ2-2	many	TRBD2	CASSFGTSGDTGELFF	TGCGCCAGCAGCTTTGGGACTAGCGGGGACACCGGGGAGCTGTTTTTT
TRBV12-3/TRBV12-4	TRBJ2-5	many	TRBD2	CASSIGTSVQTQYF	TGTGCCAGCAGCATCGGGACTAGCGTGCAGACCCAGTACTTC
TRBV5-6	TRBJ2-5	-	-	CASSLFENRGGETQYF	TGTGCCAGCAGCTTGTTTGAGAACAGAGGGGGGGAGACCCAGTACTTC
TRBV10-3	TRBJ1-4	few	TRBD1	CAISPGTGGLPNEKLFF	TGTGCCATCAGCCCCGGGACAGGGGGTTTACCTAATGAAAAACTGTTTTTT
TRBV5-1	TRBJ2-1	many	TRBD2	CASSLGLAVEGEQFF	TGCGCCAGCAGCTTGGGGCTAGCGGTTGAAGGGGAGCAGTTCTTC
TRBV2	TRBJ2-3	many	-	CARTGTGDTQYF	TGTGCCAGAACAGGGACCGGAGATACGCAGTATTTT
TRBV14	TRBJ1-1	few	TRBD1	CASSQAGQGDTEAFF	TGTGCCAGCAGCCAAGCGGGACAGGGGGACACTGAAGCTTTCTTT
TRBV20-1	TRBJ2-2	-	-	CSAILFTNTGELFF	TGCAGTGCTATCCTATTCACGAACACCGGGGAGCTGTTTTTT
TRBV7-9	TRBJ2-3	many	TRBD2	CASSSGLAGVGSTDTQYF	TGTGCCAGCAGCTCTGGACTAGCGGGAGTAGGGAGCACAGATACGCAGTATTTT
TRBV20-1	TRBJ2-4	many	TRBD1	CSALTGGAKNIQYF	TGCAGTGCCCTGACAGGGGGTGCCAAAAACATTCAGTACTTC
TRBV28	TRBJ1-3	many	TRBD1	CASSGLGQSGNTIYF	TGTGCCAGCAGCGGACTGGGACAGTCTGGAAACACCATATATTTT
TRBV18	TRBJ2-7	few	-	CASSPQREGEQYF	TGTGCCAGCTCACCACAACGTGAAGGCGAGCAGTACTTC
TRBV6-1	TRBJ2-1	few	TRBD2	CASKLAGAREQFF	TGTGCCAGCAAACTAGCGGGAGCTAGAGAGCAGTTCTTC
TRBV18	TRBJ1-2	many	-	CASSPTPDSSAYGYTF	TGTGCCAGCTCACCAACCCCTGATTCGTCTGCCTATGGCTACACCTTC
TRBV2	TRBJ2-5	many	-	CASKREGSGYF	TGTGCCAGCAAGCGTGAGGGTTCAGGGTACTTC
TRBV4-1	TRBJ1-1	many	-	CASSQNGGTTEAFF	TGCGCCAGCAGCCAGAATGGGGGGACCACTGAAGCTTTCTTT
TRBV5-1	TRBJ1-1	many	TRBD1	CAIATGTEHTEAFF	TGCGCCATTGCGACCGGGACAGAGCACACTGAAGCTTTCTTT
TRBV2	TRBJ1-1	-	-	CASSGDQGTEAFF	TGTGCCAGCAGTGGTGATCAGGGGACTGAAGCTTTCTTT
TRBV5-5	TRBJ2-2	many	-	CASSLEMGPPELFF	TGTGCCAGCAGCTTGGAAATGGGACCCCCTGAGCTGTTTTTT
TRBV20-1	TRBJ2-7	many	-	CSASSALKSYEQYF	TGCAGTGCTAGTAGCGCTTTAAAGTCCTACGAGCAGTACTTC
TRBV18	TRBJ2-3	many	-	CASSPWRRSTDTQYF	TGTGCCAGCTCACCATGGAGGAGAAGCACAGATACGCAGTATTTT